The rows below give T cell receptor beta chains drawn from one sample of a study of T cell clones after liver transplantation. Clones were sequenced by immunoSEQ multiplex PCR, and TCRdb holds only the in-frame ones, with some missing. This sample has 70,000 to 85,000 clones; roughly 80% occur once, and the top ten carry about 0.6%. The sequencing used CD4+ T cells from blood, collected before liver transplant. The receptors come from a human donor who received a liver transplant. The CDR3 runs from the conserved cysteine through the conserved F or W. D genes are given only for firm matches. For some rows the clone size is stated as once, few or many, or as a class when expanded; others skip it.

>-|TRBV7-9|14|TRBJ2-2|-
CASSSFGVTGELFF
TGTGCCAGCAGCAGTTTTGGGGTAACCGGGGAGCTGTTTTTT
>-|TRBV4-1|16|TRBJ2-1|-
CASSQRNMYSYNEQFF
TGCGCCAGCAGCCAAAGGAACATGTACTCCTACAATGAGCAGTTCTTC
>-|TRBV6-5|15|TRBJ1-2|-
CASTGMGGPNYGYTF
TGTGCCAGCACCGGAATGGGGGGACCGAACTATGGCTACACCTTC
>-|TRBV7-2|16|TRBJ2-2|-
CASSRPSVMNTGELFF
TGTGCCAGCAGCCGTCCTAGCGTGATGAACACCGGGGAGCTGTTTTTT
>-|TRBV13|16|TRBJ1-1|-
CASSLVTRDTSTEAFF
TGTGCCAGCAGCTTAGTTACCCGGGACACCTCCACTGAAGCTTTCTTT
>-|TRBV6-6|12|TRBJ2-5|-
CASSYSKETQYF
TGTGCCAGCAGTTACTCGAAAGAGACCCAGTACTTC
>TRBD1|TRBV6-1|15|TRBJ1-2|once
CASPGQGALNYGYTF
TGTGCCAGTCCGGGACAGGGGGCGTTAAACTATGGCTACACCTTC
>-|TRBV6-6|16|TRBJ2-6|once
CASRRDAASGANVLTF
TGTGCCAGCAGGAGGGACGCCGCCTCTGGGGCCAACGTCCTGACTTTC
>-|TRBV18|13|TRBJ2-7|few
CASSPGDNYEQYF
TGTGCCAGCTCACCGGGGGACAACTACGAGCAGTACTTC
>-|TRBV7-2|16|TRBJ2-7|-
CASSLNPAGLSYEQYF
TGTGCCAGCAGCCTCAACCCCGCAGGGCTCTCCTACGAGCAGTACTTC
>TRBD2|TRBV5-1|15|TRBJ2-3|-
CASSLGLAGSDTQYF
TGCGCCAGCAGCTTGGGACTAGCGGGATCAGATACGCAGTATTTT
>-|TRBV6-6|14|TRBJ2-5|-
CASSYDTGRKTQYF
TGTGCCAGCAGTTACGATACAGGGAGGAAGACCCAGTACTTC
>-|TRBV28|15|TRBJ1-3|-
CASSLSGTYGNTIYF
TGTGCCAGCAGTTTGTCGGGGACGTACGGAAACACCATATATTTT
>-|TRBV5-4|13|TRBJ2-2|-
CASSVENTGELFF
TGTGCCAGCAGCGTGGAGAACACCGGGGAGCTGTTTTTT
>TRBD2|TRBV28|16|TRBJ2-7|-
CASRPRGREDLHEQYF
TGTGCCAGCAGGCCAAGAGGGCGGGAGGACCTCCACGAGCAGTACTTC
>-|TRBV18|14|TRBJ2-5|-
CASSPPGHQETQYF
TGTGCCAGCTCGCCCCCGGGACACCAAGAGACCCAGTACTTC